The present TCR beta chain was sequenced within a study of regulatory T cells in long-lasting Graves disease. Per the germline V gene, CDR1 is MNHEY and CDR2 is SVGAGI. The CDR3 covers 17 residues. The V gene end was trimmed by 0 bases and the J gene end by 3 bases; junction bases not matched to a gene: 8. Relying on iRepertoire HTBI primers and Arm-PCR of CDR3 regions, the team built TCR beta libraries. Via MiXCR, TCRdb re-called the multiplex PCR reads, giving one row per CDR3 protein. This table holds a few hundred thousand distinct CDR3 sequences, roughly a fifth found once. Many counts were recorded for this clonotype. Time point described: newly diagnosed GD, antithyroid drugs for less than 3 months. PBMC-extracted RNA yielded the TCR library. This same sample was also taken into another study, of T cells in Graves' hyperthyroidism and ophthalmopathy. From that second work: On the basis of clinical symptoms, serum thyroxine and TRAb, thyroid ultrasound and orbital computed tomography, diagnoses were made.

V gene TRBV6-5 combines with J gene TRBJ2-5, with 9 bases matching TRBD2. This TCR was sampled from a woman aged 25 to 39 with Graves disease. The input for sequencing was peripheral blood mononuclear cells (PBMCs), taken at new diagnosis, from a patient treated with antithyroid drugs. The CDR3: CASSYSLSGGGEETQYF. The CDR3 DNA is TGTGCCAGCAGTTACTCCCTTAGCGGGGGTGGGGAAGAGACCCAGTACTTC.